This T cell receptor (beta chain) is drawn from a study of immune characterization of retroperitoneal liposarcoma. TCRdb reanalysed the PCR reads using MiXCR and keeps one entry per CDR3 protein. The sample consists of fewer than 13,000 distinct CDR3 sequences, about a quarter of them appearing once. V was pared by 8 bases and J by 2 bases, with 21 bases between. This CDR3 comprises 16 residues. Material: tumor tissue. The chain combines TRBV5-3 with TRBJ2-3; D might be TRBD1 or TRBD2, each matching 5 bases. TRBV5-3 is placed among ORFs of uncertain function. The sequence derives from a male donor with retroperitoneal liposarcoma. CDR3 residues: CASSPGTRAYTDTQYF. CDR3 coding DNA: TGTGCCAGCAGCCCGGGGACGCGGGCCTACACAGATACGCAGTATTTT.